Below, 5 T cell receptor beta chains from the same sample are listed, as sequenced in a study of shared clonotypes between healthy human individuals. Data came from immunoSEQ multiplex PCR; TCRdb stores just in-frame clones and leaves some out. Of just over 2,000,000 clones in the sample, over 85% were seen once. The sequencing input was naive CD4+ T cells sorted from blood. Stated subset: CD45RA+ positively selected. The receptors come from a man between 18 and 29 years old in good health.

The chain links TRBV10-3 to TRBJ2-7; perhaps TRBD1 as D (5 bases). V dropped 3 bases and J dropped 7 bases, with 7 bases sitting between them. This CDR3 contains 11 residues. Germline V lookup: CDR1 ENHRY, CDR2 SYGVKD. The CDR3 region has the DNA TGTGCCATCAGTGACAGGGTGGAGCAGTACTTC. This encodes CAISDRVEQYF.

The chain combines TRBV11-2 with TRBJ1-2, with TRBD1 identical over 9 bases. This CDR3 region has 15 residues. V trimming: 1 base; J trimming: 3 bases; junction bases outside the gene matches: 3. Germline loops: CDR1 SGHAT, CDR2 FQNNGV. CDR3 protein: CASSLVGTGHYGYTF. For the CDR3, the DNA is TGTGCCAGCAGCTTAGTGGGGACAGGGCACTATGGCTACACCTTC. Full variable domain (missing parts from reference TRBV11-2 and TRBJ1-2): EAGVAQSPRYKIIEKRQSVAFWCNPISGHATLYWYQQILGQGPKLLIQFQNNGVVDDSQLPKDRFSAERLKGVDSTLKIQPAKLEDSAVYLCASSLVGTGHYGYTFGSGTRLTVV.

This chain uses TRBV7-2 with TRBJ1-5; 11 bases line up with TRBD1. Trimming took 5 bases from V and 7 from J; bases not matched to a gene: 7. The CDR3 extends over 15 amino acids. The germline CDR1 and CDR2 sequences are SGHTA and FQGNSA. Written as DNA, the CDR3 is TGTGCCAGCAGCCAAGGGACAGGGGGGTGGCAGCCCCAGCATTTT. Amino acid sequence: CASSQGTGGWQPQHF.

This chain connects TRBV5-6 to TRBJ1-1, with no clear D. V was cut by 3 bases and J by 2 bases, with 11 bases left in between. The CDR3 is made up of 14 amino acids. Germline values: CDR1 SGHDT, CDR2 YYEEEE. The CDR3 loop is CASSSTRSNTEAFF. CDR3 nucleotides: TGTGCCAGCAGCTCCACACGAAGCAACACTGAAGCTTTCTTT.

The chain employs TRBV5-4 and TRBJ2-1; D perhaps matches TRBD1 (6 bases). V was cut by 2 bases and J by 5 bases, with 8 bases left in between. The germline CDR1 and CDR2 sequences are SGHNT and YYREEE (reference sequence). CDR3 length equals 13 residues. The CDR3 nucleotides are TGTGCCAGCAGCTTAGGGGGAGACAATGAGCAGTTCTTC. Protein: CASSLGGDNEQFF.